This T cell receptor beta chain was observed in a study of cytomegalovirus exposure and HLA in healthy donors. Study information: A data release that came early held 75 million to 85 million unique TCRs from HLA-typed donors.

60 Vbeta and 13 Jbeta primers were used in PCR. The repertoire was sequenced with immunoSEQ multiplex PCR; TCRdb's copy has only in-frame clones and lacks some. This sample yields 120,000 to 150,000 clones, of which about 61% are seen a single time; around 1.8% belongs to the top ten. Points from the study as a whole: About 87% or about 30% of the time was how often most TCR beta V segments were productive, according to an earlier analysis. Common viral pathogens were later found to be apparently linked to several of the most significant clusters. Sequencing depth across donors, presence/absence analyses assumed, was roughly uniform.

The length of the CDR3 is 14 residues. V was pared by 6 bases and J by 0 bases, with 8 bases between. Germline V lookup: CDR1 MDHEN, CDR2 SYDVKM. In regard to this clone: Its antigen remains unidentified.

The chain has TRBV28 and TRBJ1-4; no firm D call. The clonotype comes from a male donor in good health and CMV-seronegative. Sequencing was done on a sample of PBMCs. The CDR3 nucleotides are TGTGCCAGCAGGGGGAGTGCAACTAATGAAAAACTGTTTTTT. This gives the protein CASRGSATNEKLFF.